The 23 T cell receptor beta chains listed next were all sequenced from one sample in a study of T cell changes during pregnancy in multiple sclerosis. Sequencing used immunoSEQ multiplex PCR; TCRdb keeps in-frame clones, though not all of them. Of more than 95,000 clones in the sample, about 93% were seen once. The specimen comprised peripheral blood, sampled after pregnancy. The receptors shown here come from a female donor with multiple sclerosis, enrolled in a pregnancy study.

The V gene is TRBV2, the J gene TRBJ2-1; 11 nucleotides line up with TRBD2. This CDR3 region has 16 residues. The V gene end was trimmed by 6 bases and the J gene end by 3 bases; junction bases not matched to a gene: 7. Germline V gives CDR1 SNHLY, CDR2 FYNNEI. The CDR3 DNA reads as TGTGCCAGCAGGCCAGGGACTAGCGGCTACTACAATGAGCAGTTCTTC. It yields the protein CASRPGTSGYYNEQFF.

This clone was seen only a few times. This chain links TRBV27 with TRBJ2-7; TRBD2 matches at 12 bases. The V gene's germline CDR1 is MNHEY and CDR2 SMNVEV (reference sequence). The CDR3 length is 14 residues. Trimming cost V 0 bases and J 9 bases; bases outside gene matches: 3. The CDR3 region is CASSLSLAGGGQYF. DNA of the CDR3: TGTGCCAGCAGTTTATCCCTAGCGGGAGGGGGGCAGTACTTC.

V usage is TRBV2 and J usage is TRBJ1-1, with a weak D call TRBD1 (5 bases). Per germline, CDR1 SNHLY and CDR2 FYNNEI. V was clipped by 6 bases and J by 4 bases, with 12 bases between them. CDR3 size: 13 residues. In nucleotides, the CDR3 is TGTGCCAGCAGAATGGGACTGATCACTGAAGCTTTCTTT. Translation gives CASRMGLITEAFF.

This sequence joins TRBV10-1 and TRBJ2-7; 8 nucleotides match TRBD2. V shed 6 bases, J shed 2 bases, and the junction held 21 bases outside the gene matches. This CDR3 comprises 19 residues. Germline CDR1 and CDR2: WNHNN and SYGVQD (reference sequence). CDR3: CASRGDGAGGLSDPYEQYF. CDR3 bases: TGCGCCAGCAGGGGGGACGGGGCGGGAGGCCTTTCCGACCCCTACGAGCAGTACTTC.

The J gene is TRBJ1-1, the V gene TRBV4-2, with TRBD1 matching over 7 bases. In germline, CDR1 is LGHNA, CDR2 YNFKEQ. The CDR3 sequence is 15 residues long. V trimming: 3 bases; J trimming: 1 base; junction bases outside the gene matches: 5. CDR3 region: CASSQMGQRNTEAFF. DNA of the CDR3: TGTGCCAGCAGCCAGATGGGACAGAGGAACACTGAAGCTTTCTTT.

The chain joins TRBV20-1 to TRBJ2-1, with D unclear. Looked up from germline, CDR1 is DFQATT and CDR2 is SNEGSKA (reference sequence). This CDR3 spans 11 amino acids. V gave up 8 bases and J gave up 6 bases, with 11 bases separating them. CDR3 in DNA: TGCAGTTCGAAGCCCCTCAATGAGCAGTTCTTC. This translates into CSSKPLNEQFF.

CDR3 residues: CASSPRTVSYNEQFF. DNA for the CDR3: TGTGCCAGCAGCCCGAGGACAGTATCCTACAATGAGCAGTTCTTC. V is TRBV9 and J is TRBJ2-1, with D maybe TRBD1 (6 bases). CDR1 is SGDLS and CDR2 is YYNGEE in the germline V gene. The CDR3 runs to 15 residues. V was pared by 4 bases and J by 1 base, with 12 bases between.

The rearrangement joins TRBV5-1 to TRBJ1-2; D gene ambiguous. The length of the CDR3 is 14 residues. Per the germline V gene, CDR1 is SGHRS and CDR2 is YFSETQ. V lost 4 bases and J lost 8, with 18 bases in between. The CDR3 region has the DNA TGCGCCAGCAGCCGTCAGGATGGGCCTTGGGGCTACACCTTC. Its protein is CASSRQDGPWGYTF. The full variable domain, with the rest looked up from reference TRBV5-1 and TRBJ1-2, is KAGVTQTPRYLIKTRGQQVTLSCSPISGHRSVSWYQQTPGQGLQFLFEYFSETQRNKGNFPGRFSGRQFSNSRSEMNVSTLELGDSALYLCASSRQDGPWGYTFGSGTRLTVV.

V and J are TRBV6-4 and TRBJ2-3, with 8 bases lining up with TRBD1. This CDR3 spans 15 amino acids. J was trimmed by 4 bases and V by 0 bases; bases with no gene match: 3. Germline V lookup: CDR1 MRHNA, CDR2 SNTAGT. DNA for the CDR3: TGTGCCAGCAGTGACTCGGCAGGGGGCGCAGATACGCAGTATTTT. Translating gives CASSDSAGGADTQYF.

This chain joins TRBV27 and TRBJ2-7; tentatively, D is TRBD1 (6 bases). The CDR3 has 12 residues. Germline CDR1 and CDR2: MNHEY and SMNVEV (reference sequence). The ends were cut back, 3 bases at V and 6 bases at J, with 9 bases in the middle. The CDR3 loop reads CASSFTGREQYF. The DNA for the CDR3 is TGTGCCAGCAGTTTTACAGGGCGCGAGCAGTACTTC.

The genes are TRBV28 and TRBJ1-2; 11 positions match TRBD1. The CDR3 totals 17 residues. The V gene end was trimmed by 4 bases and the J gene end by 7 bases; junction bases not matched to a gene: 14. The germline CDR1 and CDR2 sequences are MDHEN and SYDVKM. The chain's CDR3 is CASSSNRRTGGMGGYTF. CDR3 nucleotide sequence: TGTGCCAGCAGTTCCAACCGCCGGACAGGGGGCATGGGTGGCTACACCTTC.

This clone has just a few counts. The chain employs TRBV2 and TRBJ1-5; D is uncertain. The CDR3 length is 13 residues. Trimming took off 8 bases at V and 3 bases at J, with 11 bases between the two ends. The germline V gene encodes CDR1 SNHLY and CDR2 FYNNEI. CDR3 sequence reads: CASHGVTNQPQHF. In DNA, the CDR3 is TGTGCCAGCCACGGGGTGACCAATCAGCCCCAGCATTTT.

This clone was recorded a few times. J is TRBJ2-7 and V is TRBV29-1; D is perhaps TRBD1 (6 bases). From germline, CDR1 is SQVTM and CDR2 ANQGSEA. This CDR3 has 12 residues. V was cut by 6 bases and J by 2 bases, with 11 bases left in between. CDR3 amino acids: CSVNTGPYEQYF. In DNA form, the CDR3 reads TGCAGCGTCAACACAGGGCCCTACGAGCAGTACTTC.

This sequence joins TRBV7-9 and TRBJ2-1; the match to TRBD2 covers 12 bases. Germline V gene lookup returns CDR1 SEHNR and CDR2 FQNEAQ (reference sequence). After removal of 4 bases from V and 10 bases from J, the junction contained 11 bases not matched to a gene. The CDR3 sequence is 16 residues long. DNA of the CDR3: TGTGCCAGCAGCTCGCCGACTAGCGGGAGAAATGACGAGCAGTTCTTC. Its protein product is CASSSPTSGRNDEQFF.

V gene TRBV9 combines with J gene TRBJ2-1; 9 positions match TRBD2. The germline CDR1 and CDR2 sequences are SGDLS and YYNGEE. There are 14 residues in the CDR3. The ends lost 3 bases at V and 10 bases at J; junction bases unmatched: 8. The CDR3 loop is CASSEGGTSSEQFF. DNA for the CDR3: TGTGCCAGCAGCGAGGGCGGGACTAGCAGCGAGCAGTTCTTC.

V and J are TRBV27 and TRBJ1-5, with D possibly being TRBD1 (6 bases). Germline V lookup: CDR1 MNHEY, CDR2 SMNVEV (reference sequence). The CDR3 loop spans 13 amino acids. V lost 4 bases and J lost 5, with 9 bases in between. Written as DNA, the CDR3 is TGTGCCAGCAGTTACAACAGGGATCAGCCCCAGCATTTT. This translates into CASSYNRDQPQHF.

The chain has TRBV10-3 and TRBJ2-1, with D possibly being TRBD2 (5 bases). This CDR3 is built from 13 residues. V dropped 8 bases and J dropped 6 bases, with 14 bases sitting between them. From germline, CDR1 is ENHRY and CDR2 SYGVKD. CDR3 nucleotide sequence: TGTGCCATCGGGGTCCTAGCCGCCAATGAGCAGTTCTTC. Translated, it gives CAIGVLAANEQFF.

In DNA form, the CDR3 reads TGCGCCAGCAGCCAAGATGGGGTTATAAAAGCGGGAGGGTGGAGAAACATTCAGTACTTC. This translates into CASSQDGVIKAGGWRNIQYF. The genes are TRBV4-3 and TRBJ2-4; TRBD2 matches 10 bases. The CDR3 sequence is 20 residues long. Germline trimming cut 0 bases from V and 6 bases from J; bases unmatched to any gene: 17. The germline gives CDR1 LGHNA, CDR2 YSLEER.

V is TRBV9 and J is TRBJ2-1, with 7 bases aligning to TRBD1. The CDR3 loop spans 17 amino acids. CDR1 SGDLS and CDR2 YYNGEE come from the germline V gene. Losses at the gene ends were 1 base for V and 7 bases for J; bases not matched to a gene: 14. CDR3 nucleotides: TGTGCCAGCAGCGTAAGTACTCGACAGGGCCCTCGGAATGAGCAGTTCTTC. This gives the protein CASSVSTRQGPRNEQFF.

V usage is TRBV7-9 and J usage is TRBJ2-7, with 13 bases that match TRBD2. Germline V CDR1 and CDR2: SEHNR, FQNEAQ (reference sequence). This CDR3 has 17 amino acids. With V trimmed by 5 bases and J by 3 bases, 10 bases remained unmatched. The CDR3 region is CASSASTSGRSDYEQYF. CDR3 coding DNA: TGTGCCAGCAGCGCCTCGACTAGCGGGAGGAGTGACTACGAGCAGTACTTC.

V and J are TRBV2 and TRBJ2-3, with D possibly TRBD2 on 6 matching bases. This CDR3 has 15 amino acids. V was clipped by 8 bases and J by 3 bases, with 18 bases between them. The germline V gene has CDR1 SNHLY and CDR2 FYNNEI. The CDR3 coding sequence is TGTGCCAGCGTTATAGGGATGGGGGGAACAGATACGCAGTATTTT. Its translation is CASVIGMGGTDTQYF. The full variable domain, rest sourced from reference TRBV2 and TRBJ2-3, is EPEVTQTPSHQVTQMGQEVILRCVPISNHLYFYWYRQILGQKVEFLVSFYNNEISEKSEIFDDQFSVERPDGSNFTLKIRSTKLEDSAMYFCASVIGMGGTDTQYFGPGTRLTVL.

The rearrangement joins TRBV5-1 to TRBJ1-4, with D hard to call. CDR1 is SGHRS, CDR2 YFSETQ, per germline. The CDR3 has 14 residues. Trimming shortened V by 0 bases and J by 5 bases, and 8 bases separated the two germline ends. CDR3 in amino acids: CASSLGALNEKLFF. The CDR3 nucleotides are TGCGCCAGCAGCTTGGGGGCGCTGAATGAAAAACTGTTTTTT.

The chain joins TRBV9 to TRBJ1-2; no reliable D call. Trimming shortened V by 0 bases and J by 3 bases, and 6 bases separated the two germline ends. This CDR3 is built from 13 residues. Per germline, CDR1 SGDLS and CDR2 YYNGEE. CDR3 DNA: TGTGCCAGCAGCGTAGAACCAGACTATGGCTACACCTTC. As protein: CASSVEPDYGYTF. Variable domain in full (rest from reference TRBV9 and TRBJ1-2): DSGVTQTPKHLITATGQRVTLRCSPRSGDLSVYWYQQSLDQGLQFLIQYYNGEERAKGNILERFSAQQFPDLHSELNLSSLELGDSALYFCASSVEPDYGYTFGSGTRLTVV.